This TCR beta chain was documented in a study of shared clonotypes between healthy human individuals. Germline CDR1 and CDR2: SGHVS and FQNEAQ. The CDR3 extends over 16 amino acids. V was trimmed by 1 base and J by 5 bases, leaving 15 bases between them. Some 30,000 T cell genomes, or approximately 190 ng DNA, went into the sorted-subset replicate PCRs. Clones were read by immunoSEQ multiplex PCR, and TCRdb kept only the in-frame ones, dropping some. In the table there are over a million clones, roughly 97% of which are singletons. Sequencing input: naive CD4+ T cells sorted from blood. As for subset: CD45RA+ positively selected. This receptor was identified in a man aged 25 to 40 in good health. The V gene is TRBV7-8, the J gene TRBJ1-5; D not certain. Here the CDR3 reads CASSLGSSFGDQPQHF. The CDR3 DNA follows: TGTGCCAGCAGCTTAGGGTCGAGTTTCGGAGATCAGCCCCAGCATTTT. The full variable domain, rest sourced from reference TRBV7-8 and TRBJ1-5, is GAGVSQSPRYKVAKRGQDVALRCDPISGHVSLFWYQQALGQGPEFLTYFQNEAQLDKSGLPSDRFFAERPEGSVSTLKIQRTQQEDSAVYLCASSLGSSFGDQPQHFGDGTRLSIL.